This T cell receptor (beta chain) was sequenced in a study of blood T cell repertoires in COVID-19. About the research overall: The study drew acute and convalescent COVID-19 samples from the United States, Italy and Spain. PBMCs, B-cell-depleted T cells, or T cells were the source of the cDNA or gDNA that made up the material.

J lost 9 bases, V lost 2 bases, and 5 bases had no gene match. The CDR3 consists of 15 residues. The germline CDR1 and CDR2 sequences are SGHAT and FQDESV (reference sequence). Per the authors' pipeline: The assay estimated nucleated cells by amplifying reference gene primers. TCRdb's copy holds only in-frame clones and misses some; the assay was immunoSEQ multiplex PCR. The V and J calls and clone size come from that table; D and trimming were worked out from the DNA. The sample has 150,000 to 200,000 clones, more than 70% seen once. This sequence joins TRBV11-1 and TRBJ2-1, with 12 bases identical to TRBD2. Sequencing was performed on peripheral blood. The sequence was collected from a woman between 70 and 85 years old who had recovered from COVID-19. The CDR3 protein is CASSLLASGRGEQFF. The CDR3, as DNA: TGTGCCAGCAGCTTACTGGCTAGCGGGAGGGGTGAGCAGTTCTTC.